The 19 T cell receptor beta chains reported below all come from one sample, sequenced in a study of blood T cell repertoires in COVID-19 (dated by TCRdb to the early 2020s). Preparation of the library involved the immunoSEQ multiplex PCR assay. Imported from immuneACCESS, the table was reduced by TCRdb to in-frame sequences with V and J called. These copies leave out some clones; in studies compared against another copy, an unresolved V gene accounts for under half, and the cause of the remainder is not known. A total of about 33,000 clones appear in this sample, around 85% of them only once. Just over 5.5% of the sample is taken by the ten largest. The specimen was peripheral blood. The receptors derive from a woman older than 75 with active or convalescent COVID-19.

The chain is built from TRBV19 and TRBJ2-2; possible D gene TRBD1, 6 bases. This CDR3 contains 15 residues. The germline gives CDR1 LNHDA, CDR2 SQIVND (reference sequence). The germline V and J ends were trimmed by 3 bases and 0 bases, with 8 bases remaining between them. The DNA of the CDR3 is TGTGCCAGTAGTATCAGGGGTGCGAACACCGGGGAGCTGTTTTTT. Translation: CASSIRGANTGELFF.

This clone was observed once. The rearrangement uses TRBV19 and TRBJ1-5; no firm D call. The CDR3 is 12 residues long. Trimming shortened V by 3 bases and J by 6 bases, and 6 bases separated the two germline ends. The germline gives CDR1 LNHDA, CDR2 SQIVND (reference sequence). CDR3 nucleotides: TGTGCCAGTAGTATTAGGAGTCAGCCCCAGCATTTT. Residues: CASSIRSQPQHF.

The chain is built from TRBV11-3 and TRBJ2-7; D is ambiguous. The ends were cut back, 5 bases at V and 0 bases at J, with 11 bases in the middle. Germline lookup yields CDR1 SGHNT and CDR2 YENEEA. The CDR3 runs 14 residues. CDR3 sequence reads: CASSPGSASYEQYF. CDR3 in DNA: TGTGCCAGCAGCCCCGGGTCCGCCTCCTACGAGCAGTACTTC.

The chain combines TRBV5-1 with TRBJ2-7, with D perhaps TRBD1 (5 bases). There are 14 residues in the CDR3. Germline CDR1 and CDR2: SGHRS and YFSETQ. The V and J ends lost 9 bases and 4 bases respectively, with 20 bases between them. This CDR3 reads CAKPSGDRPYEQYF. CDR3 bases: TGCGCCAAACCATCCGGTGACAGACCTTACGAGCAGTACTTC.

The J gene is TRBJ1-4, the V gene TRBV28; perhaps TRBD1 as D (5 bases). The germline V and J ends were trimmed by 5 bases and 7 bases, with 17 bases remaining between them. Germline assignment: CDR1 MDHEN and CDR2 SYDVKM. This CDR3 region has 15 residues. The CDR3 region has the DNA TGTGCCAGCAGTCCTCCGGAGGGGCTGGCTGAAAAACTGTTTTTT. Its protein is CASSPPEGLAEKLFF.

The rearrangement joins TRBV2 to TRBJ1-4, with 8 bases matching TRBD1. J lost 4 bases, V lost 9 bases, and 10 bases had no gene match. The CDR3 spans 15 residues. Germline CDR1 is SNHLY and CDR2 is FYNNEI. The CDR3 region is CASDYRGFGNEKLFF. As DNA, the CDR3 is TGTGCCAGTGACTACAGGGGGTTTGGTAATGAAAAACTGTTTTTT.

V usage is TRBV18 and J usage is TRBJ2-1; TRBD2 matches 13 bases. J was trimmed by 8 bases and V by 0 bases; bases with no gene match: 4. The CDR3 loop spans 16 amino acids. CDR1 and CDR2 (germline): KGHSH, LQKENI. Written as DNA, the CDR3 is TGTGCCAGCTCACCACCGACTAGCGGGAGGTTTGATGAGCAGTTCTTC. Encoded protein: CASSPPTSGRFDEQFF.

V usage is TRBV7-9 and J usage is TRBJ1-3; 7 bases line up with TRBD1. The CDR3 runs to 14 residues. V was clipped by 1 base and J by 6 bases; unmatched bases: 3. Germline V gene data show CDR1 as SEHNR and CDR2 as FQNEAQ (reference sequence). CDR3 DNA sequence: TGTGCCAGCAGCTTAGACAGGGGTGCAAACACCATATATTTT. Translated, it gives CASSLDRGANTIYF.

The chain is built from TRBV5-6 and TRBJ2-4; 7 bases align to TRBD1. Germline V gives CDR1 SGHDT, CDR2 YYEEEE. Trimming took 4 bases from V and 1 from J; bases not matched to a gene: 17. The CDR3 runs 19 residues. The CDR3 region is CASSPRTGALYLAKNIQYF. The DNA for the CDR3 is TGTGCCAGCAGCCCAAGGACAGGCGCCCTGTATTTGGCCAAAAACATTCAGTACTTC. Using reference TRBV5-6 and TRBJ2-4 for the parts outside the CDR3, the full variable domain is DAGVTQSPTHLIKTRGQQVTLRCSPKSGHDTVSWYQQALGQGPQFIFQYYEEEERQRGNFPDRFSGHQFPNYSSELNVNALLLGDSALYLCASSPRTGALYLAKNIQYFGAGTRLSVL.

The rearrangement links TRBV5-1 to TRBJ2-5, with a weak D call TRBD1 (5 bases). V was cut by 0 bases and J by 3 bases, with 9 bases left in between. Germline CDR1 SGHRS, CDR2 YFSETQ. The CDR3 length is 14 residues. The CDR3 DNA follows: TGCGCCAGCAGCTTGGCAGGGTCGAAAGAGACCCAGTACTTC. As protein: CASSLAGSKETQYF.

The rearrangement uses TRBV5-1 and TRBJ2-5, with D possibly being TRBD1 (7 bases). Germline lookup yields CDR1 SGHRS and CDR2 YFSETQ. This CDR3 region has 16 residues. V lost 2 bases to trimming and J lost 7 bases, with 21 bases between them. The CDR3 is CASSLNWGPGGGTQYF. The CDR3 DNA sequence: TGCGCCAGCAGCTTAAACTGGGGCCCAGGGGGAGGGACCCAGTACTTC.

The CDR3 reads CASSRSGGDYGYTF. Here the CDR3 DNA reads TGTGCCAGCAGCCGGTCGGGTGGTGACTATGGCTACACCTTC. The rearrangement uses TRBV3-1 (or the pseudogene TRBV3-2) and TRBJ1-2, with D unresolved. CDR1 is LGHDT, CDR2 YNNKEL, per germline (reference sequence). The CDR3 is made up of 14 amino acids. Trimming shortened V by 4 bases and J by 3 bases, and 12 bases separated the two germline ends.

This chain joins TRBV19 and TRBJ2-3, with TRBD2 as a possible D gene (6 bases). Between the trimmed V and J ends, which lost 4 bases and 6 bases, there was a span of 20 bases. The CDR3 extends over 16 amino acids. Germline V lookup: CDR1 LNHDA, CDR2 SQIVND (reference sequence). CDR3 nucleotides: TGTGCCAGTAGTAAGCCCTCCAGGGACTCCATGGATACGCAGTATTTT. It translates to CASSKPSRDSMDTQYF.

V gene TRBV3-1 (or the pseudogene TRBV3-2) combines with J gene TRBJ2-1; the match to TRBD2 covers 11 bases. This CDR3 comprises 14 residues. V shed 4 bases and J 5 bases; nucleotides not matched to a gene: 1. The germline V gene encodes CDR1 LGHDT and CDR2 YNNKEL (reference sequence). CDR3: CASSRSGGDNEQFF. CDR3 nucleotides: TGTGCCAGCAGCCGTAGCGGGGGGGACAATGAGCAGTTCTTC.

The rearrangement links TRBV4-2 to TRBJ2-3; 13 bases are a match to TRBD2. V lost 3 bases to trimming and J lost 4 bases; unmatched junction nucleotides: 16. The length of the CDR3 is 20 residues. CDR1 LGHNA and CDR2 YNFKEQ come from the germline V gene. CDR3: CASSHQFSGTSGVGADTQYF. CDR3 sequence (DNA): TGTGCCAGCAGCCATCAATTCTCCGGGACTAGCGGGGTGGGGGCAGATACGCAGTATTTT.

The chain joins TRBV18 to TRBJ2-7; D is perhaps TRBD2 (5 bases). CDR3 length equals 14 residues. Germline V lookup: CDR1 KGHSH, CDR2 LQKENI. V lost 3 bases, J lost 5 bases, and 14 bases lay in between. Here the CDR3 DNA reads TGTGCCAGCTCACCTTTCCGAGGGAACCACGAGCAGTACTTC. It translates to CASSPFRGNHEQYF.

This chain's CDR3 is CASSEKDRNSPLHF. CDR3 bases: TGTGCCAGCAGTGAAAAGGACAGGAATTCACCCCTCCACTTT. The chain employs TRBV2 and TRBJ1-6, with 7 bases lining up with TRBD1. The CDR3 is 14 residues long. The V and J ends lost 2 bases and 7 bases, in that order; junction bases with no gene match: 2. The V gene's germline CDR1 is SNHLY and CDR2 FYNNEI.

The CDR3 here is CASSVSGQETQYF. The DNA for the CDR3 is TGTGCCAGCAGCGTGAGCGGCCAAGAGACCCAGTACTTC. This chain joins TRBV9 and TRBJ2-5, with TRBD2 as a possible D gene (5 bases). This CDR3 has 13 residues. Germline V gene sequence: CDR1 SGDLS, CDR2 YYNGEE. V lost 2 bases and J lost 1, with 6 bases in between. Full variable domain (outside the CDR3, taken from reference TRBV9 and TRBJ2-5): DSGVTQTPKHLITATGQRVTLRCSPRSGDLSVYWYQQSLDQGLQFLIQYYNGEERAKGNILERFSAQQFPDLHSELNLSSLELGDSALYFCASSVSGQETQYFGPGTRLLVL.

This clone was picked up a small number of times. This chain uses TRBV6-5 with TRBJ2-5, with 10 positions matching TRBD2. J lost 1 base, V lost 4 bases, and 0 bases had no gene match. The V gene's germline CDR1 is MNHEY and CDR2 SVGAGI. This CDR3 is 14 amino acids long. The CDR3 here is CASSWTSGQETQYF. CDR3 DNA: TGTGCCAGCAGTTGGACTAGCGGCCAAGAGACCCAGTACTTC.